The 8 T cell receptor beta chains presented below share a single source sample, sequenced in a study of blood T cell repertoires in COVID-19. The repertoire was sequenced with immunoSEQ multiplex PCR; TCRdb's copy has only in-frame clones and lacks some. The sample includes roughly 350,000 clones, about 90% seen only once; the top ten take 2.5% to 4%. Sample: peripheral blood. The receptors shown here come from a woman under 30 who had recovered from COVID-19.

V is TRBV9 and J is TRBJ1-2; the match to TRBD1 covers 8 bases. With V trimmed by 4 bases and J by 6 bases, 17 bases remained unmatched. In germline, CDR1 is SGDLS, CDR2 YYNGEE. This CDR3 contains 17 residues. CDR3: CASSTRSYTGGIDGYTF. The CDR3 coding sequence is TGTGCCAGCAGCACCCGAAGTTATACAGGGGGAATCGATGGCTACACCTTC.

The rearrangement links TRBV28 to TRBJ1-6; 8 nucleotides line up with TRBD1. This CDR3 is 15 amino acids long. Trimming removed 5 bases from V and 6 bases from J; junction bases left unmatched: 6. Germline V gives CDR1 MDHEN, CDR2 SYDVKM. CDR3 DNA sequence: TGTGCCAGCAGTCTCAACAGGGGGTCTAATTCACCCCTCCACTTT. Its translation is CASSLNRGSNSPLHF.

This clone was observed once. The rearrangement joins TRBV15 to TRBJ1-4; unclear D gene. The V gene lost 0 bases and the J gene lost 5 bases, with 13 bases spanning the gap. CDR3 size: 16 residues. Germline V lookup: CDR1 LNHNV, CDR2 YYDKDF (reference sequence). Here the CDR3 reads CATSRDLREPNEKLFF. CDR3 DNA: TGTGCCACCAGCAGAGATCTTAGAGAACCAAATGAAAAACTGTTTTTT.

The chain combines TRBV6-2 or TRBV6-3 with TRBJ1-2; tentatively, D is TRBD1 (5 bases). Looked up from germline, CDR1 is MNHEY and CDR2 is SVGEGT. V was shortened by 1 base and J by 4 bases, with 10 bases between the two germline ends. CDR3 length: 14 amino acids. As DNA, the CDR3 is TGTGCCAGCAGTTACTTTGGGGCAGGCTATGGCTACACCTTC. As protein: CASSYFGAGYGYTF.

This clone has just one count. V is TRBV7-8 and J is TRBJ1-4; 9 positions match TRBD1. CDR1 is SGHVS and CDR2 is FQNEAQ in the germline V gene. CDR3 length equals 17 residues. V shed 2 bases and J 8 bases; nucleotides not matched to a gene: 12. This chain's CDR3 is CASSLPGTGYLWEKLFF. DNA for the CDR3: TGTGCCAGCAGCTTACCCGGGACAGGGTATCTTTGGGAAAAACTGTTTTTT.

This clone was counted once. V usage is TRBV19 and J usage is TRBJ2-1; 8 bases line up with TRBD1. From germline, CDR1 is LNHDA and CDR2 SQIVND (reference sequence). The CDR3 contains 14 residues. The V segment lost 3 bases and the J segment 9 bases; nucleotides outside the gene matches: 7. CDR3 protein: CASSMAGQGSEQFF. The CDR3 bases are TGTGCCAGTAGTATGGCCGGACAGGGCAGTGAGCAGTTCTTC.

This sequence joins TRBV5-1 and TRBJ2-1; 12 bases align to TRBD2. Germline lookup yields CDR1 SGHRS and CDR2 YFSETQ. The CDR3 has 18 residues. With 1 base clipped from V and 8 bases from J, the junction kept 13 bases outside the gene matches. Here the CDR3 reads CASSLRLAGAFTPDEQFF. For the CDR3, the DNA is TGCGCCAGCAGCTTGAGACTAGCGGGAGCCTTTACCCCAGATGAGCAGTTCTTC.

CDR3 amino acids: CASSLGTGGLGTQYF. DNA of the CDR3: TGTGCCAGCAGCTTAGGGACAGGGGGTTTAGGTACGCAGTATTTT. V and J are TRBV11-2 and TRBJ2-3; TRBD1 matches 10 bases. The CDR3 is 15 amino acids. CDR1 and CDR2 from the germline V gene are SGHAT and FQNNGV. V lost 1 base to trimming and J lost 8 bases; unmatched junction nucleotides: 6.